Shown below are 18 T cell receptor beta chains from a single sample sequenced in a study of T cell repertoires in cytomegalovirus infection. No cognate antigen is known for these TCRs. TCRdb reanalysed the reads using MiXCR and keeps one entry per CDR3 protein. The top ten clones hold 17% of a sample with hundreds of thousands of distinct CDR3 sequences, 30% to 40% of them seen once. Sequencing used cultured PBMCs, obtained from culture after CMV antigen stimulation. Receptors originate from a human donor in good health (CMV status not recorded). Some clones in this sample may be carry-over from other donors' samples.

The chain employs TRBV6-1 and TRBJ1-5; D might be TRBD1 (5 bases). The germline V gene encodes CDR1 MNHNS and CDR2 SASEGT. Trimming shortened V by 6 bases and J by 2 bases, and 20 bases separated the two germline ends. The CDR3 totals 17 residues. CDR3: CASSHRPTGEGNQPQHF. Written as DNA, the CDR3 is TGTGCCAGCAGCCATAGACCCACAGGCGAAGGCAATCAGCCCCAGCATTTT.

This chain joins TRBV2 and TRBJ2-1, with a possible D match to TRBD2 (5 bases). The CDR3 contains 14 residues. Germline V lookup: CDR1 SNHLY, CDR2 FYNNEI. The V gene lost 2 bases and the J gene lost 6 bases, with 11 bases spanning the gap. CDR3 DNA: TGTGCCAGCAGTGAAACTAGATCTGGCAATGAGCAGTTCTTC. Translated, it gives CASSETRSGNEQFF. Together with reference TRBV2 and TRBJ2-1, the CDR3 gives the full variable domain: EPEVTQTPSHQVTQMGQEVILRCVPISNHLYFYWYRQILGQKVEFLVSFYNNEISEKSEIFDDQFSVERPDGSNFTLKIRSTKLEDSAMYFCASSETRSGNEQFFGPGTRLTVL.

This clonotype was observed a handful of times. The CDR3 DNA reads as TGTGCCTGGAGTAAGACTATTGGGTATACGCAGTATTTT. Amino acid sequence: CAWSKTIGYTQYF. This rearrangement joins TRBV30 to TRBJ2-3; D perhaps matches TRBD2 (5 bases). The CDR3 loop spans 13 amino acids. The V end was cut by 2 bases, the J end by 7 bases, with 13 bases between. Germline V gene data show CDR1 as GTSNPN and CDR2 as SVGIG (reference sequence).

This clonotype was seen a few times. V and J are TRBV5-1 and TRBJ2-1, with 8 bases aligning to TRBD1. Germline values: CDR1 SGHRS, CDR2 YFSETQ. The CDR3 sequence is 16 residues long. Trimming cost V 3 bases and J 2 bases; bases outside gene matches: 7. The CDR3 protein is CASSSLRTGTYNEQFF. The CDR3 DNA is TGCGCCAGCAGCTCCCTACGGACAGGGACCTACAATGAGCAGTTCTTC.

This clonotype was observed a handful of times. V and J are TRBV4-1 and TRBJ1-4, with TRBD1 as a possible D gene (6 bases). The germline gives CDR1 MGHRA, CDR2 YSYEKL. The CDR3 is 15 amino acids. The V end lost 3 bases, the J end lost 7 bases, and 15 bases lay between the germline ends. For the CDR3, the DNA is TGCGCCAGCAGCCAGCCTGGGGGGCGACGTGAAAAACTGTTTTTT. Encoded protein: CASSQPGGRREKLFF.

This chain connects TRBV4-1 to TRBJ2-7; D is undetermined. The ends were cut back, 0 bases at V and 7 bases at J, with 10 bases in the middle. CDR3 length: 13 amino acids. Germline V gene sequence: CDR1 MGHRA, CDR2 YSYEKL. CDR3 bases: TGCGCCAGCAGCCAAGAAACTAATGGGGAGCAGTACTTC. Encoded protein: CASSQETNGEQYF.

The chain recombines TRBV7-2 with TRBJ1-2, with 10 bases that match TRBD1. The germline V gene encodes CDR1 SGHTA and CDR2 FQGNSA. The CDR3 length is 15 residues. The J segment lost 4 bases and the V segment lost 6 bases, leaving 8 bases of the junction unmatched. CDR3: CASRHPGQGSYGYTF. The DNA for the CDR3 is TGTGCCAGCAGACACCCGGGACAGGGGAGCTATGGCTACACCTTC.

This clonotype has only a few counts. This chain joins TRBV4-1 and TRBJ2-1, with D perhaps TRBD2 (6 bases). Trimming pared 0 bases from V and 8 bases from J, leaving 23 bases between. This CDR3 contains 18 residues. Per the germline V gene, CDR1 is MGHRA and CDR2 is YSYEKL. The CDR3 region has the DNA TGCGCCAGCAGCCAAGATCGGGTCGCGGGATGGGGGAGCCATGAGCAGTTCTTC. Translating gives CASSQDRVAGWGSHEQFF.

In its sample, this clonotype was seen once. The chain carries TRBV4-1 and TRBJ2-1; D remains ambiguous. V gave up 0 bases and J gave up 0 bases, with 9 bases separating them. CDR1 and CDR2 from the germline V gene are MGHRA and YSYEKL. The CDR3 is 16 residues long. The CDR3 region is CASSQDNSRSYNEQFF. In DNA, the CDR3 is TGCGCCAGCAGCCAAGATAACAGCCGCTCCTACAATGAGCAGTTCTTC.

The V and J genes are TRBV7-2 and TRBJ2-7; TRBD2 aligns across 12 bases. In germline, CDR1 is SGHTA, CDR2 FQGNSA. Trimming removed 10 bases from V and 6 bases from J; junction bases left unmatched: 10. The length of the CDR3 is 14 residues. This CDR3 reads CATKTSGSSPEQYF. The DNA for the CDR3 is TGTGCCACCAAGACTAGCGGGAGTTCCCCCGAGCAGTACTTC.

The chain uses TRBV14 and TRBJ2-3; no definite D call. This CDR3 has 14 amino acids. V dropped 0 bases and J dropped 2 bases, with 6 bases sitting between them. The V gene's germline CDR1 is SGHDN and CDR2 FVKESK. CDR3 bases: TGTGCCAGCAGCCAAGATAGGATCACAGATACGCAGTATTTT. This gives the protein CASSQDRITDTQYF.

The chain joins TRBV27 to TRBJ1-1; maybe TRBD1 (6 bases). V dropped 3 bases and J dropped 3 bases, with 8 bases sitting between them. The length of the CDR3 is 13 residues. Germline CDR1 and CDR2: MNHEY and SMNVEV (reference sequence). CDR3 DNA: TGTGCCAGCAGTTTTTACAGGGACACTGAAGCTTTCTTT. Amino acids: CASSFYRDTEAFF.

This chain joins TRBV4-1 and TRBJ1-5; D gene unclear. The germline CDR1 and CDR2 sequences are MGHRA and YSYEKL. The length of the CDR3 is 13 residues. The V end was cut by 0 bases, the J end by 7 bases, with 7 bases between. The DNA of the CDR3 is TGCGCCAGCAGCCAAGATGGGGTACAGCCCCAGCATTTT. Translating gives CASSQDGVQPQHF.

V usage is TRBV6-2 or TRBV6-3 and J usage is TRBJ2-7; TRBD2 aligns across 14 bases. This CDR3 is 15 amino acids long. V shed 10 bases, J shed 0 bases, and the junction held 5 bases outside the gene matches. Germline V lookup: CDR1 MNHEY, CDR2 SVGEGT. This CDR3 reads CATRTSGRSSYEQYV. CDR3 coding DNA: TGTGCCACCCGGACTAGCGGGAGGAGCTCCTACGAGCAGTACGTC.

This clonotype was seen repeatedly, ten times or more. V and J are TRBV7-2 and TRBJ1-5; TRBD1 matches 8 bases. V lost 5 bases and J lost 7; bases outside the gene matches: 10. This CDR3 region has 15 residues. Germline CDR1 is SGHTA and CDR2 is FQGNSA. CDR3 sequence: CASSPFTGGGQPQHF. CDR3 in DNA: TGTGCCAGCAGCCCGTTCACAGGGGGAGGGCAGCCCCAGCATTTT.

The gene calls are TRBV15 and TRBJ2-5; D is ambiguous. The CDR3 sequence is 14 residues long. Germline-derived CDR1 and CDR2 are LNHNV and YYDKDF (reference sequence). V was clipped by 0 bases and J by 2 bases, with 7 bases between them. The CDR3 nucleotides are TGTGCCACCAGCAGAGAGGCAGTTCAAGAGACCCAGTACTTC. Translated: CATSREAVQETQYF.

This clonotype was seen many times. The CDR3 region has the DNA TGTGCCACCAGTGATATCACGAGCGTCCAGCATTTT. Amino acids: CATSDITSVQHF. The genes are TRBV24-1 and TRBJ1-5, with no clear D. Looked up from germline, CDR1 is KGHDR and CDR2 is SFDVKD. The germline V and J ends were trimmed by 3 bases and 12 bases, with 11 bases remaining between them. CDR3 length equals 12 residues.

In DNA, the CDR3 is TGTGCCAGCAGGGGGGGACAGGGAGGAGATACGCAGTATTTT. Translating gives CASRGGQGGDTQYF. V and J are TRBV7-2 and TRBJ2-3; 9 bases align to TRBD1. Germline V gives CDR1 SGHTA, CDR2 FQGNSA. The CDR3 covers 14 residues. J was trimmed by 5 bases and V by 6 bases; bases with no gene match: 6.